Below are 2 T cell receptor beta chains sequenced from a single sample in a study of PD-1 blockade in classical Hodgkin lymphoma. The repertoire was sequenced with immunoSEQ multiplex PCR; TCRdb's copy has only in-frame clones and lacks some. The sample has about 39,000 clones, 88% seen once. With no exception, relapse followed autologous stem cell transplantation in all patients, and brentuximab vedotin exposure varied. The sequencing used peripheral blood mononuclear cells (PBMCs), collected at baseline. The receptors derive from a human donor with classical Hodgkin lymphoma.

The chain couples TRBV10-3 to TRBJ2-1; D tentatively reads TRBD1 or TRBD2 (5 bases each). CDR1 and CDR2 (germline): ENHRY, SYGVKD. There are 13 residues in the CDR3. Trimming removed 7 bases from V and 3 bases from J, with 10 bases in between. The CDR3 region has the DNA TGTGCCATCATGGGACCGAACTACAATGAGCAGTTCTTC. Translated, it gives CAIMGPNYNEQFF.

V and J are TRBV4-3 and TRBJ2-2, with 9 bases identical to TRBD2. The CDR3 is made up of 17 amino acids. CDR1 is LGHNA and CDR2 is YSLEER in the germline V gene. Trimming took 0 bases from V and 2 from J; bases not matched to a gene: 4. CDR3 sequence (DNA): TGCGCCAGCAGCCAAGATCGAGCGGGGGGAAACACCGGGGAGCTGTTTTTT. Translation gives CASSQDRAGGNTGELFF.